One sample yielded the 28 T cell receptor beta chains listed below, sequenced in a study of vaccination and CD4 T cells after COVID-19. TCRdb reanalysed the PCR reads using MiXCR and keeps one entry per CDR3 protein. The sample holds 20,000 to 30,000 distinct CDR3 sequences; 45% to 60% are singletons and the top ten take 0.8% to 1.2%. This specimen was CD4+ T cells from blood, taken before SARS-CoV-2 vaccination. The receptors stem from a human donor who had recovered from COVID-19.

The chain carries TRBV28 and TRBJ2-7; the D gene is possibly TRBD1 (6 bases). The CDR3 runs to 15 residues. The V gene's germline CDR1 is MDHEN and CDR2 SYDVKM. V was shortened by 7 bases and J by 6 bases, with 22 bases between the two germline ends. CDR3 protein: CASTSSGHSPGEQYF. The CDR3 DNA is TGTGCCAGCACGAGTTCGGGACACAGTCCTGGCGAGCAGTACTTC.

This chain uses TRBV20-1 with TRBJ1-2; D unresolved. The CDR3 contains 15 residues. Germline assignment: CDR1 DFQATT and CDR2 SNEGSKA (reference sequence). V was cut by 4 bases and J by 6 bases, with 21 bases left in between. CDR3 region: CSAIPPYRENNGYTF. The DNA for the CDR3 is TGCAGTGCTATACCCCCGTATCGTGAAAACAATGGCTACACCTTC.

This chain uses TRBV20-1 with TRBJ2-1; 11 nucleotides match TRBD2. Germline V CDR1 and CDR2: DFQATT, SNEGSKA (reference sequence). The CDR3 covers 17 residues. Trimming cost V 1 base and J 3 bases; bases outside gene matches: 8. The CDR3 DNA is TGCAGTGCTAGAGTTCCATCCGGGACTAGCGGCTACAATGAGCAGTTCTTC. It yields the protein CSARVPSGTSGYNEQFF.

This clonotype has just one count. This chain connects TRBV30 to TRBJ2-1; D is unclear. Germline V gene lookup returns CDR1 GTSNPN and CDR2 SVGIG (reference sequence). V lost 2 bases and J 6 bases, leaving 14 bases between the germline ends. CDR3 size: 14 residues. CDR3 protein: CAWSPSLVINEQFF. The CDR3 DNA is TGTGCCTGGAGTCCCTCTTTAGTGATCAATGAGCAGTTCTTC. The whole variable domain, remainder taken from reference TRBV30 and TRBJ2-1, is SQTIHQWPATLVQPVGSPLSLECTVEGTSNPNLYWYRQAAGRGLQLLFYSVGIGQISSEVPQNLSASRPQDRQFILSSKKLLLSDSGFYLCAWSPSLVINEQFFGPGTRLTVL.

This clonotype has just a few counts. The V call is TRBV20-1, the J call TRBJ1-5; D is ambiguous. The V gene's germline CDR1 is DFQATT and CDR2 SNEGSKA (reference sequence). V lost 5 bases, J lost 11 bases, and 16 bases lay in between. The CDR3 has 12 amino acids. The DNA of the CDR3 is TGCAGTGCTGGAAGGAAAGCAAGGGCCCAGCATTTT. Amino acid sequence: CSAGRKARAQHF.

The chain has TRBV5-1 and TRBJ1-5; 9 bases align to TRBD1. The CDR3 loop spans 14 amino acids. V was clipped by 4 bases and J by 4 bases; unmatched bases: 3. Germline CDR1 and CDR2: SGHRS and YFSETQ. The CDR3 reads CASSPDRGNQPQHF. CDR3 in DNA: TGCGCCAGCAGCCCGGACAGGGGAAATCAGCCCCAGCATTTT.

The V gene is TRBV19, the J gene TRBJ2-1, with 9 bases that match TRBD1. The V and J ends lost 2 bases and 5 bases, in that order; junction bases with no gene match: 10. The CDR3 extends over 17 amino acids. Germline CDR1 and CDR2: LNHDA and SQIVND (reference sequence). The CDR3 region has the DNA TGTGCCAGTAGTATAACCCCGCCGGGACAGGGCCACAATGAGCAGTTCTTC. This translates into CASSITPPGQGHNEQFF.

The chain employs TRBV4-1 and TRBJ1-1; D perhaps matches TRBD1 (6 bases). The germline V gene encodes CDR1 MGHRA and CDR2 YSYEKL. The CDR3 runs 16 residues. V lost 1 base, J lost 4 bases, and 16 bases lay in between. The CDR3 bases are TGCGCCAGCAGCCAAGGAGCCCTTCGAGGGGGCACTGAAGCTTTCTTT. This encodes CASSQGALRGGTEAFF.

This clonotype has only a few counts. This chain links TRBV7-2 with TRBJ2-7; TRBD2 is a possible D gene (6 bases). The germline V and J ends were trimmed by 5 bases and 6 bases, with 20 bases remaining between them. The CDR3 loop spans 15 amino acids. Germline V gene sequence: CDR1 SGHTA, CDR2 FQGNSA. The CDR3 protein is CASSPQGGNPSEQYF. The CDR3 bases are TGTGCCAGCAGCCCGCAGGGCGGGAACCCGTCCGAGCAGTACTTC.

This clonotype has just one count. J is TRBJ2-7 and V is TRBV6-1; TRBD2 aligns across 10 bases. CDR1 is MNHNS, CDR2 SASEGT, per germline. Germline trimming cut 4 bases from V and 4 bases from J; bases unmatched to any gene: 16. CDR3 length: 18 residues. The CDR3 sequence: CASSVQGNQAGGGYEQYF. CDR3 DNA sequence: TGTGCCAGCAGTGTACAGGGTAATCAAGCGGGAGGGGGGTACGAGCAGTACTTC.

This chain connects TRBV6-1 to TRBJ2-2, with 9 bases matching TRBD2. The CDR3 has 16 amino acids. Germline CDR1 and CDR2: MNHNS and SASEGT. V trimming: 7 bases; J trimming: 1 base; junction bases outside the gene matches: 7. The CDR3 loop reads CASNYLAGLNTGELFF. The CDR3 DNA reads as TGTGCCAGCAACTATCTAGCGGGACTGAACACCGGGGAGCTGTTTTTT.

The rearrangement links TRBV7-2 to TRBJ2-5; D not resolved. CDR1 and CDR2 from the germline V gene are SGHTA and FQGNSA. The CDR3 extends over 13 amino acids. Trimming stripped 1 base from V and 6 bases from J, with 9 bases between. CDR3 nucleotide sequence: TGTGCCAGCAGCTTAGAGTCGCGGCAGACCCAGTACTTC. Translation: CASSLESRQTQYF.

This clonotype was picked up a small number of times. CDR3 region: CASAGRTTDTQYF. The CDR3 DNA is TGTGCCTCGGCGGGCAGAACCACAGATACGCAGTATTTT. The V call is TRBV7-2, the J call TRBJ2-3; D might be TRBD2 (5 bases). The CDR3 is made up of 13 amino acids. Trimming removed 11 bases from V and 2 bases from J, with 14 bases in between. Looked up from germline, CDR1 is SGHTA and CDR2 is FQGNSA.

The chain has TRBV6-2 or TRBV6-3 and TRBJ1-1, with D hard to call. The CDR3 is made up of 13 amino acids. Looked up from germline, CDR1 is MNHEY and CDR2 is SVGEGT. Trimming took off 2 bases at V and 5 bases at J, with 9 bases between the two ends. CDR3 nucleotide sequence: TGTGCCAGCAGTTACGGGTGGCGGACTGAAGCTTTCTTT. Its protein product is CASSYGWRTEAFF.

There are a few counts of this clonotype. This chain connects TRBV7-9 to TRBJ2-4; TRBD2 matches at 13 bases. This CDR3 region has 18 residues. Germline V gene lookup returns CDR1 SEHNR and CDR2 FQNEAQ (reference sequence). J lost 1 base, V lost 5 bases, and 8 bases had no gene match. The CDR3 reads CASSPPLAGGGAKNIQYF. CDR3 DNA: TGTGCCAGCAGCCCCCCACTAGCGGGAGGGGGGGCCAAAAACATTCAGTACTTC.

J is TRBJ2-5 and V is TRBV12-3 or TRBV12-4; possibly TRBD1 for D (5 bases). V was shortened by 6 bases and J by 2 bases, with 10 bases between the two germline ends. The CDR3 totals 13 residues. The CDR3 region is CASRLKGQETQYF. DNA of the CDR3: TGTGCCAGCAGACTTAAGGGGCAAGAGACCCAGTACTTC.

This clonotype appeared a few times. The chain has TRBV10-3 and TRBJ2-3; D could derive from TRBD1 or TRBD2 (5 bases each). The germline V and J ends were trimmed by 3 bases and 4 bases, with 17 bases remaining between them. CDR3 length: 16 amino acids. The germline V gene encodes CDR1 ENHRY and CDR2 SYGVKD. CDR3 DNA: TGTGCCATCAGTGAAGGGGCGTCGAGAGGGGCAGATACGCAGTATTTT. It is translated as CAISEGASRGADTQYF.

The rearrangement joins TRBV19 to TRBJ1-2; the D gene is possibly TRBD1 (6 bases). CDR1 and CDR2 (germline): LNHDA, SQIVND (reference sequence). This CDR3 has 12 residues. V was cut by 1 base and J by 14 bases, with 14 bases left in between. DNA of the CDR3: TGTGCCAGTAGTATAGTAGACAGGCAAGCGACCTTC. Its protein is CASSIVDRQATF.

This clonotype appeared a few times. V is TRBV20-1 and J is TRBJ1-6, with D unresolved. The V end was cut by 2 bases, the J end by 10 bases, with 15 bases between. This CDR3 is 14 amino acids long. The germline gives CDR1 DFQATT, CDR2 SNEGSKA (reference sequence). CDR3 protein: CSARSGPYPSPLHF. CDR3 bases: TGCAGTGCTAGATCCGGACCCTATCCATCACCCCTCCACTTT.

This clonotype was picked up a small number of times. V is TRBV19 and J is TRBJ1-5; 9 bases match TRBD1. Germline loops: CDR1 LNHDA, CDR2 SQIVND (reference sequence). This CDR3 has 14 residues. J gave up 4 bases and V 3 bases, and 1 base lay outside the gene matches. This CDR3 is CASSMGTGNQPQHF. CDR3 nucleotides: TGTGCCAGTAGTATGGGGACAGGGAATCAGCCCCAGCATTTT. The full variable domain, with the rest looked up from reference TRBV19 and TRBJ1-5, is DGGITQSPKYLFRKEGQNVTLSCEQNLNHDAMYWYRQDPGQGLRLIYYSQIVNDFQKGDIAEGYSVSREKKESFPLTVTSAQKNPTAFYLCASSMGTGNQPQHFGDGTRLSIL.

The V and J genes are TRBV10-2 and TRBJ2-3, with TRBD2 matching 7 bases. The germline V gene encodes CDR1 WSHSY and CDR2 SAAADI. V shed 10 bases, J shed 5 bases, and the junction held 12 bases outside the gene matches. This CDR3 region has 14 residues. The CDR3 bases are TGCGCCACCTCTAGCGGTATGCTACAAGATACGCAGTATTTT. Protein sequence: CATSSGMLQDTQYF.

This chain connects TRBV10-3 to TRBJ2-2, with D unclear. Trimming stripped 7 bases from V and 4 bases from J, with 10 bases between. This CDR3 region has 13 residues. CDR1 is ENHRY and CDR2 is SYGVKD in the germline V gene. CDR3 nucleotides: TGTGCCATCACCTCCGCCCCCACCGGGGAGCTGTTTTTT. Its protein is CAITSAPTGELFF.

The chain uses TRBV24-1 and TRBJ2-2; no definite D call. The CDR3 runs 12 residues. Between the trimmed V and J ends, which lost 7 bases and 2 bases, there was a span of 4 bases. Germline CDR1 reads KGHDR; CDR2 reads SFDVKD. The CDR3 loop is CATSLNTGELFF. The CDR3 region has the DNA TGTGCCACCAGCTTAAACACCGGGGAGCTGTTTTTT.

The CDR3 DNA is TGTGCCAGCAACCATGGACTAGCGGGAGGGCCTACCTACGAGCAGTACTTC. Protein: CASNHGLAGGPTYEQYF. V gene TRBV27 combines with J gene TRBJ2-7, with 15 bases fitting TRBD2. The CDR3 sequence is 17 residues long. Unmatched junction bases numbered 9, after V lost 7 bases and J lost 2 bases. Looked up from germline, CDR1 is MNHEY and CDR2 is SMNVEV (reference sequence).

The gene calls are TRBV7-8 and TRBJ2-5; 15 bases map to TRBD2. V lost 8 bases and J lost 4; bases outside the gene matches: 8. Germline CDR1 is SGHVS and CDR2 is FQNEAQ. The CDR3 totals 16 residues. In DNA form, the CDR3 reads TGTGCCAGCCGGACTAGCGGGAGGGCCGAGGCAGAGACCCAGTACTTC. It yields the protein CASRTSGRAEAETQYF.

The CDR3: CASSRADRGHYEQYF. DNA for the CDR3: TGTGCCAGCAGCCGTGCCGACAGGGGGCACTACGAGCAGTACTTC. V and J are TRBV7-9 and TRBJ2-7, with TRBD1 identical over 10 bases. Trimming at V came to 5 bases and at J to 3 bases, leaving 7 bases not matched to a gene. This CDR3 has 15 residues. Germline V gives CDR1 SEHNR, CDR2 FQNEAQ (reference sequence). Full variable domain (outside the CDR3, taken from reference TRBV7-9 and TRBJ2-7): DTGVSQNPRHKITKRGQNVTFRCDPISEHNRLYWYRQTLGQGPEFLTYFQNEAQLEKSRLLSDRFSAERPKGSFSTLEIQRTEQGDSAMYLCASSRADRGHYEQYFGPGTRLTVT.

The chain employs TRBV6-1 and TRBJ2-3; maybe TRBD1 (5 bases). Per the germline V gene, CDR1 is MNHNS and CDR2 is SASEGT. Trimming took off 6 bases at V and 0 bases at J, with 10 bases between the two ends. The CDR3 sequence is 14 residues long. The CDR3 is CASRQVGSTDTQYF. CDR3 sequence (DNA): TGTGCCAGCAGACAGGTTGGGAGCACAGATACGCAGTATTTT.

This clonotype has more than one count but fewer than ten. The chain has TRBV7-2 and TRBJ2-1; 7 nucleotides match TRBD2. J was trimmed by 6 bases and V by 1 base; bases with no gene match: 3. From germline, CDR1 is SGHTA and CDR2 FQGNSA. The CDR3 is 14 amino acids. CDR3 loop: CASSLVSGGNEQFF. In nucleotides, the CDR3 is TGTGCCAGCAGCTTAGTTTCGGGGGGCAATGAGCAGTTCTTC.